What follows are 14 T cell receptor beta chains derived from one specimen sequenced in a study of blood T cell repertoires in COVID-19. Libraries were prepared by immunoSEQ multiplex PCR; TCRdb keeps only in-frame clonotypes and omits some of them. The sample lists around 260,000 clones; around 87% were seen once. Sequencing input: peripheral blood. The receptors derive from a man aged 18 to 30 with active or convalescent COVID-19.

DNA for the CDR3: TGTGCCAGCAGTTTAAGGGACATCAGGGGTTCACCCCTCCACTTT. As protein: CASSLRDIRGSPLHF. V usage is TRBV27 and J usage is TRBJ1-6; TRBD1 might be the D (6 bases). The CDR3 contains 15 residues. Germline V gene sequence: CDR1 MNHEY, CDR2 SMNVEV (reference sequence). V was cut by 2 bases and J by 9 bases, with 14 bases left in between.

V and J are TRBV29-1 and TRBJ2-2; D remains unclear. V was trimmed by 7 bases and J by 1 base, leaving 7 bases between them. Germline values: CDR1 SQVTM, CDR2 ANQGSEA. The CDR3 has 12 amino acids. The CDR3 region has the DNA TGCAGCGCGCCAGGGAACACCGGGGAGCTGTTTTTT. Protein: CSAPGNTGELFF.

V and J are TRBV5-6 and TRBJ1-1; TRBD1 aligns across 9 bases. Trimming at V came to 6 bases and at J to 0 bases, leaving 6 bases not matched to a gene. CDR3 length: 15 residues. The germline V gene has CDR1 SGHDT and CDR2 YYEEEE. The CDR3 nucleotides read TGTGCCAGCACCCAGACAGGGGGGATGAACACTGAAGCTTTCTTT. Protein product: CASTQTGGMNTEAFF. The whole variable domain, remainder taken from reference TRBV5-6 and TRBJ1-1, is DAGVTQSPTHLIKTRGQQVTLRCSPKSGHDTVSWYQQALGQGPQFIFQYYEEEERQRGNFPDRFSGHQFPNYSSELNVNALLLGDSALYLCASTQTGGMNTEAFFGQGTRLTVV.

The genes are TRBV24-1 and TRBJ2-7; 8 bases are shared with TRBD1. Germline V gene data show CDR1 as KGHDR and CDR2 as SFDVKD. The CDR3 has 19 residues. V shed 3 bases and J 5 bases; nucleotides not matched to a gene: 20. The CDR3 DNA follows: TGTGCCACCAGTGATCGGCAGCCCGTTTATTGGACAGGGAGGAACGAGCAGTACTTC. Translating it yields CATSDRQPVYWTGRNEQYF.

The CDR3 loop is CASRGAGYGYTF. CDR3 DNA: TGTGCCAGCCGCGGGGCCGGGTATGGCTACACCTTC. V gene TRBV27 combines with J gene TRBJ1-2; tentatively, D is TRBD1 (5 bases). Deletions cut 8 bases from V and 5 bases from J, with 12 bases between. The CDR3 spans 12 residues. Germline V lookup: CDR1 MNHEY, CDR2 SMNVEV (reference sequence).

The chain joins TRBV10-3 to TRBJ1-6; TRBD1 is a possible D gene (5 bases). The CDR3 consists of 14 residues. V was trimmed by 0 bases and J by 7 bases, leaving 7 bases between them. Germline CDR1 is ENHRY and CDR2 is SYGVKD. CDR3 sequence (DNA): TGTGCCATCAGTGAGTCAGACAGAAATTCACCCCTCCACTTT. This translates into CAISESDRNSPLHF.

The V gene is TRBV28, the J gene TRBJ1-5; D might be TRBD1 (5 bases). CDR1 is MDHEN and CDR2 is SYDVKM in the germline V gene. Trimming stripped 5 bases from V and 0 bases from J, with 14 bases between. The CDR3 covers 16 residues. The CDR3 region has the DNA TGTGCCAGCAGTGCCGACAGACGATATAGCAATCAGCCCCAGCATTTT. As protein: CASSADRRYSNQPQHF.

The rearrangement links TRBV2 to TRBJ2-7; no reliable D call. This CDR3 comprises 12 residues. Germline CDR1 reads SNHLY; CDR2 reads FYNNEI. V was trimmed by 1 base and J by 3 bases, leaving 4 bases between them. The CDR3 reads CASSEGDYEQYF. In DNA, the CDR3 is TGTGCCAGCAGTGAAGGAGACTACGAGCAGTACTTC.

A few counts support this clone. The J gene is TRBJ1-1, the V gene TRBV5-1, with D unclear. CDR1 and CDR2 (germline): SGHRS, YFSETQ. V dropped 0 bases and J dropped 5 bases, with 11 bases sitting between them. The CDR3 is 14 residues long. CDR3 sequence: CASSLGEFRTEAFF. The CDR3 region has the DNA TGCGCCAGCAGCTTGGGAGAGTTCCGAACTGAAGCTTTCTTT.

The rearrangement uses TRBV5-6 and TRBJ2-3, with 13 bases that match TRBD2. In germline, CDR1 is SGHDT, CDR2 YYEEEE. The CDR3 spans 17 residues. V lost 4 bases to trimming and J lost 4 bases; unmatched junction nucleotides: 9. The CDR3 nucleotides read TGTGCCAGCAGCCCGCTGACTAGCGGGAGGTTGGCAGATACGCAGTATTTT. The encoded protein is CASSPLTSGRLADTQYF.

The CDR3 sequence is CASSSTGDGYTF. In DNA, the CDR3 is TGTGCCAGCAGCTCGACAGGGGACGGCTACACCTTC. This rearrangement joins TRBV7-9 to TRBJ1-2; 8 bases map to TRBD1. The CDR3 sequence is 12 residues long. CDR1 is SEHNR and CDR2 is FQNEAQ in the germline V gene (reference sequence). V lost 4 bases, J lost 8 bases, and 3 bases stayed unmatched.

The chain combines TRBV16 with TRBJ2-2; 9 bases agree with TRBD1. The CDR3 extends over 17 amino acids. Germline values: CDR1 KGHSY, CDR2 FQNENV. V trimming: 1 base; J trimming: 1 base; junction bases outside the gene matches: 4. CDR3 coding DNA: TGTGCCAGCAGCCAATATAAGGGACAGGGGAACACCGGGGAGCTGTTTTTT. Protein: CASSQYKGQGNTGELFF.

This clone was seen only once. The rearrangement links TRBV12-3 or TRBV12-4 to TRBJ1-2; possible D gene TRBD1, 5 bases. Trimming pared 5 bases from V and 10 bases from J, leaving 14 bases between. This CDR3 is built from 12 residues. The CDR3 DNA reads TGTGCCAGCAGTACTGGGGGGTCCGTCTACACCTTC. As protein: CASSTGGSVYTF.

The rearrangement uses TRBV6-1 and TRBJ1-5, with a weak D call TRBD1 (5 bases). Trimming took 2 bases from V and 5 from J, leaving 16 bases between them. Germline assignment: CDR1 MNHNS and CDR2 SASEGT. The CDR3 is 16 amino acids. The CDR3 DNA is TGTGCCAGCAGTGAAAGCGGGCCAGGGTGGGATCAGCCCCAGCATTTT. Translated, it gives CASSESGPGWDQPQHF.